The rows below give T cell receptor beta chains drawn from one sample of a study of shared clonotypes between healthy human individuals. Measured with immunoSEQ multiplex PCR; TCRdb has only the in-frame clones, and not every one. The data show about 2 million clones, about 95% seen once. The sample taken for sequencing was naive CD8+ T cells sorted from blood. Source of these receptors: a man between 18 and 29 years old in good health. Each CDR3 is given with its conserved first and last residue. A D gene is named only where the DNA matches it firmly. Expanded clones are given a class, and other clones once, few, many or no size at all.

CDR3 protein: CASSSSGAGGPPDTQYF; CDR3 DNA: TGTGCCAGCAGCTCATCAGGGGCGGGAGGGCCCCCAGATACGCAGTATTTT; V gene: TRBV9; J gene: TRBJ2-3; D gene: TRBD2; clone size: .
CDR3 protein: CAISESNGPAEAFF; CDR3 DNA: TGTGCCATCAGTGAGTCTAATGGCCCAGCTGAAGCTTTCTTT; V gene: TRBV10-3; J gene: TRBJ1-1; D gene: .; clone size: once
CDR3 protein: CASSLGGISEAFF; CDR3 DNA: TGTGCCAGCAGCTTAGGCGGGATCTCAGAAGCTTTCTTT; V gene: TRBV13; J gene: TRBJ1-1; D gene: .; clone size: .
CDR3 protein: CASSADSLKGGNEQFF; CDR3 DNA: TGTGCCAGCTCAGCAGACTCCCTAAAAGGAGGCAATGAGCAGTTCTTC; V gene: TRBV18; J gene: TRBJ2-1; D gene: .; clone size: once
CDR3 protein: CASAGLAGEAGELFF; CDR3 DNA: TGTGCCAGCGCGGGACTAGCGGGAGAGGCCGGGGAGCTGTTTTTT; V gene: TRBV6-5; J gene: TRBJ2-2; D gene: TRBD2; clone size: .
CDR3 protein: CASSLSWSNQPQHF; CDR3 DNA: TGTGCCAGCAGTTTGTCTTGGAGCAATCAGCCCCAGCATTTT; V gene: TRBV27; J gene: TRBJ1-5; D gene: .; clone size: .
CDR3 protein: CASSPWPSSSYNEQFF; CDR3 DNA: TGTGCCAGCAGCCCCTGGCCGTCAAGCTCCTACAATGAGCAGTTCTTC; V gene: TRBV7-9; J gene: TRBJ2-1; D gene: .; clone size: .
CDR3 protein: CASSPEGQGHNEQFF; CDR3 DNA: TGTGCCAGCAGTCCCGAGGGACAGGGGCACAATGAGCAGTTCTTC; V gene: TRBV27; J gene: TRBJ2-1; D gene: TRBD1; clone size: .
CDR3 protein: CASSLEAGSTYEQYF; CDR3 DNA: TGTGCCAGCAGTTTGGAAGCGGGGTCAACCTACGAGCAGTACTTC; V gene: TRBV27; J gene: TRBJ2-7; D gene: TRBD2; clone size: .
CDR3 protein: CASSDEGLTDTQYF; CDR3 DNA: TGCGCCAGCAGTGATGAGGGGCTCACAGATACGCAGTATTTT; V gene: TRBV10-2; J gene: TRBJ2-3; D gene: .; clone size: .
CDR3 protein: CASSETSGGHNEQFF; CDR3 DNA: TGTGCCAGTAGCGAAACTAGCGGGGGCCACAATGAGCAGTTCTTC; V gene: TRBV19; J gene: TRBJ2-1; D gene: TRBD2; clone size: once
CDR3 protein: CASSDPGLEGYEQYF; CDR3 DNA: TGTGCCAGTAGTGACCCGGGACTAGAGGGGTACGAGCAGTACTTC; V gene: TRBV19; J gene: TRBJ2-7; D gene: TRBD2; clone size: .
CDR3 protein: CASSLWASKDEQYF; CDR3 DNA: TGTGCCAGCAGTTTATGGGCTAGCAAAGACGAGCAGTACTTC; V gene: TRBV28; J gene: TRBJ2-7; D gene: .; clone size: .
CDR3 protein: CASRSGTADHFNEKLFF; CDR3 DNA: TGTGCCAGCAGAAGCGGGACGGCCGATCATTTTAATGAAAAACTGTTTTTT; V gene: TRBV28; J gene: TRBJ1-4; D gene: .; clone size: .
CDR3 protein: CASSIYRGSSYEQYF; CDR3 DNA: TGTGCCAGTAGTATCTACAGGGGCAGTTCCTACGAGCAGTACTTC; V gene: TRBV19; J gene: TRBJ2-7; D gene: TRBD1; clone size: .
CDR3 protein: CASSPSGGGGRKREEQYF; CDR3 DNA: TGTGCCAGCTCACCGAGCGGGGGCGGGGGGAGGAAAAGGGAAGAGCAGTACTTC; V gene: TRBV27; J gene: TRBJ2-7; D gene: TRBD2; clone size: .
CDR3 protein: CASSQDWGVPNQPQHF; CDR3 DNA: TGCGCCAGCAGCCAAGATTGGGGGGTACCCAATCAGCCCCAGCATTTT; V gene: TRBV4-3; J gene: TRBJ1-5; D gene: .; clone size: .
CDR3 protein: CASSHADWDYEQYF; CDR3 DNA: TGCGCCAGCAGCCACGCAGACTGGGACTACGAGCAGTACTTC; V gene: TRBV4-1; J gene: TRBJ2-7; D gene: .; clone size: .
CDR3 protein: CASSSGNSYEQYF; CDR3 DNA: TGCGCCAGCAGCAGCGGCAACTCCTACGAGCAGTACTTC; V gene: TRBV5-1; J gene: TRBJ2-7; D gene: .; clone size: once
CDR3 protein: CASSHYEQYF; CDR3 DNA: TGCGCCAGCAGCCACTACGAGCAGTACTTC; V gene: TRBV4-1; J gene: TRBJ2-7; D gene: .; clone size: .
CDR3 protein: CASSEVKGDPTDTQYF; CDR3 DNA: TGTGCCAGCAGTGAAGTAAAAGGGGACCCCACAGATACGCAGTATTTT; V gene: TRBV2; J gene: TRBJ2-3; D gene: .; clone size: .
CDR3 protein: CASSTNRGQETQYF; CDR3 DNA: TGTGCCAGCAGTACGAACAGGGGACAAGAGACCCAGTACTTC; V gene: TRBV6-6; J gene: TRBJ2-5; D gene: TRBD1; clone size: .
CDR3 protein: CAWSMLDTGELFF; CDR3 DNA: TGTGCCTGGAGTATGTTGGACACCGGGGAGCTGTTTTTT; V gene: TRBV30; J gene: TRBJ2-2; D gene: .; clone size: .
CDR3 protein: CASSVDRGFDTQYF; CDR3 DNA: TGCGCCAGCAGCGTGGACAGGGGGTTTGATACGCAGTATTTT; V gene: TRBV5-1; J gene: TRBJ2-3; D gene: TRBD1; clone size: once
CDR3 protein: CASSQRQGGSTDTQYF; CDR3 DNA: TGCGCCAGCAGCCAAAGACAGGGTGGGAGCACAGATACGCAGTATTTT; V gene: TRBV4-3; J gene: TRBJ2-3; D gene: TRBD1; clone size: .
CDR3 protein: CASSLVQGIPYEQYF; CDR3 DNA: TGTGCCAGCAGCTTAGTACAGGGGATTCCCTACGAGCAGTACTTC; V gene: TRBV7-8; J gene: TRBJ2-7; D gene: TRBD1; clone size: .
CDR3 protein: CASSVAGYQPQHF; CDR3 DNA: TGTGCCAGCAGCGTAGCTGGGTACCAGCCCCAGCATTTT; V gene: TRBV9; J gene: TRBJ1-5; D gene: .; clone size: once
CDR3 protein: CASTHRGRFTEAFF; CDR3 DNA: TGTGCCAGCACCCACAGGGGGCGTTTCACTGAAGCTTTCTTT; V gene: TRBV13; J gene: TRBJ1-1; D gene: TRBD1; clone size: .
CDR3 protein: CASSQGSRLNTGELFF; CDR3 DNA: TGCGCCAGCAGCCAAGGTAGCAGACTGAACACCGGGGAGCTGTTTTTT; V gene: TRBV4-3; J gene: TRBJ2-2; D gene: .; clone size: once
CDR3 protein: CASSPLPGTNSGELFF; CDR3 DNA: TGTGCCAGCAGCCCTCTTCCCGGGACCAACTCCGGGGAGCTGTTTTTT; V gene: TRBV7-8; J gene: TRBJ2-2; D gene: .; clone size: once
CDR3 protein: CASRIAGSSYNEQFF; CDR3 DNA: TGTGCCAGTAGGATAGCGGGAAGCTCCTACAATGAGCAGTTCTTC; V gene: TRBV19; J gene: TRBJ2-1; D gene: TRBD2; clone size: once
CDR3 protein: CASSQEEGTSYYEQYF; CDR3 DNA: TGCGCCAGCAGCCAGGAGGAAGGGACTAGTTACTACGAGCAGTACTTC; V gene: TRBV4-1; J gene: TRBJ2-7; D gene: TRBD2; clone size: .
CDR3 protein: CASSFTGFYEQYF; CDR3 DNA: TGTGCCAGCAGCTTCACTGGGTTCTACGAGCAGTACTTC; V gene: TRBV13; J gene: TRBJ2-7; D gene: .; clone size: .
CDR3 protein: CASSTGTYNEQFF; CDR3 DNA: TGTGCCAGCAGCACCGGGACCTACAATGAGCAGTTCTTC; V gene: TRBV11-3; J gene: TRBJ2-1; D gene: .; clone size: .
CDR3 protein: CASSLQRRGTGELFF; CDR3 DNA: TGTGCCAGCAGCTTACAGCGGAGGGGCACCGGGGAGCTGTTTTTT; V gene: TRBV7-9; J gene: TRBJ2-2; D gene: .; clone size: .
CDR3 protein: CASSLLSRTDTQYF; CDR3 DNA: TGTGCCAGCAGCTTGTTGTCTCGCACAGATACGCAGTATTTT; V gene: TRBV5-8; J gene: TRBJ2-3; D gene: .; clone size: once
CDR3 protein: CASSDRDYGYTF; CDR3 DNA: TGTGCCAGCAGCGACAGGGACTATGGCTACACCTTC; V gene: TRBV7-9; J gene: TRBJ1-2; D gene: TRBD1; clone size: few
CDR3 protein: CASSTLAGLYNEQFF; CDR3 DNA: TGTGCTAGCAGCACTCTAGCGGGACTATACAATGAGCAGTTCTTC; V gene: TRBV7-7; J gene: TRBJ2-1; D gene: TRBD2; clone size: .
CDR3 protein: CAWSVGDSNSPLHF; CDR3 DNA: TGTGCCTGGAGTGTAGGGGACTCTAATTCACCCCTCCACTTT; V gene: TRBV30; J gene: TRBJ1-6; D gene: .; clone size: .
CDR3 protein: CASSLYPPAGGPGELFF; CDR3 DNA: TGTGCCAGCAGTTTATACCCGCCGGCGGGGGGGCCCGGGGAGCTGTTTTTT; V gene: TRBV27; J gene: TRBJ2-2; D gene: TRBD2; clone size: .
CDR3 protein: CASSPGQGAYEQYF; CDR3 DNA: TGTGCCAGCAGCCCGGGACAGGGCGCCTACGAGCAGTACTTC; V gene: TRBV11-2; J gene: TRBJ2-7; D gene: TRBD1; clone size: once
CDR3 protein: CASSLEGGVGYTEAFF; CDR3 DNA: TGTGCCAGCAGCTTAGAGGGAGGGGTTGGGTACACTGAAGCTTTCTTT; V gene: TRBV7-9; J gene: TRBJ1-1; D gene: .; clone size: .
CDR3 protein: CASSFSEGTHEQYF; CDR3 DNA: TGTGCCAGCAGCTTTAGCGAGGGGACCCACGAGCAGTACTTC; V gene: TRBV7-9; J gene: TRBJ2-7; D gene: .; clone size: .
CDR3 protein: CASSKRGPRRGTEAFF; CDR3 DNA: TGTGCCAGCAGCAAAAGGGGACCGCGGCGGGGAACTGAAGCTTTCTTT; V gene: TRBV21-1; J gene: TRBJ1-1; D gene: .; clone size: .
CDR3 protein: CASSFQQGERGKETQYF; CDR3 DNA: TGTGCCAGCAGTTTCCAACAGGGGGAAAGGGGCAAGGAGACCCAGTACTTC; V gene: TRBV27; J gene: TRBJ2-5; D gene: TRBD1; clone size: .
CDR3 protein: CASSLDGGSSYNEQFF; CDR3 DNA: TGTGCCAGCAGCTTAGATGGGGGAAGCTCCTACAATGAGCAGTTCTTC; V gene: TRBV7-2; J gene: TRBJ2-1; D gene: .; clone size: .
CDR3 protein: CASSEGDRRTEAFF; CDR3 DNA: TGTGCCAGCAGTGAAGGGGACAGGCGAACTGAAGCTTTCTTT; V gene: TRBV6-1; J gene: TRBJ1-1; D gene: TRBD1; clone size: .
CDR3 protein: CASSQDSWDSEGNTEAFF; CDR3 DNA: TGTGCCAGCAGCCAAGATTCATGGGACAGCGAGGGGAACACTGAAGCTTTCTTT; V gene: TRBV4-2; J gene: TRBJ1-1; D gene: TRBD1; clone size: .
CDR3 protein: CASSFQSGRGEQYF; CDR3 DNA: TGTGCCAGCAGTTTTCAGAGCGGGAGGGGGGAGCAGTACTTC; V gene: TRBV27; J gene: TRBJ2-7; D gene: TRBD2; clone size: many
CDR3 protein: CASSAAGTETYEQYF; CDR3 DNA: TGTGCCAGCAGCGCCGCCGGTACGGAGACCTACGAGCAGTACTTC; V gene: TRBV7-6; J gene: TRBJ2-7; D gene: .; clone size: .
CDR3 protein: CASRRSGGPPGELFF; CDR3 DNA: TGTGCCAGCAGAAGATCGGGAGGGCCGCCCGGGGAGCTGTTTTTT; V gene: TRBV5-4; J gene: TRBJ2-2; D gene: TRBD2; clone size: .
CDR3 protein: CASSQDWVSGELFF; CDR3 DNA: TGCGCCAGCAGCCAAGATTGGGTCTCCGGGGAGCTGTTTTTT; V gene: TRBV4-3; J gene: TRBJ2-2; D gene: .; clone size: .
CDR3 protein: CASSQPTGRETQYF; CDR3 DNA: TGCGCCAGCAGCCAACCGACAGGGAGAGAGACCCAGTACTTC; V gene: TRBV4-1; J gene: TRBJ2-5; D gene: TRBD1; clone size: .
CDR3 protein: CASSQGGGYGNTIYF; CDR3 DNA: TGCGCCAGCAGCCAAGGAGGGGGGTATGGAAACACCATATATTTT; V gene: TRBV4-1; J gene: TRBJ1-3; D gene: .; clone size: .
CDR3 protein: CASSLAGSYEQYF; CDR3 DNA: TGTGCCAGCAGTCTAGCGGGATCCTACGAGCAGTACTTC; V gene: TRBV27; J gene: TRBJ2-7; D gene: TRBD2; clone size: .
CDR3 protein: CAWSVGLGYTF; CDR3 DNA: TGTGCCTGGAGTGTCGGGTTAGGCTACACCTTC; V gene: TRBV30; J gene: TRBJ1-2; D gene: .; clone size: .
CDR3 protein: CASSQDPGENTEAFF; CDR3 DNA: TGCGCCAGCAGCCAAGATCCGGGGGAGAACACTGAAGCTTTCTTT; V gene: TRBV4-1; J gene: TRBJ1-1; D gene: .; clone size: .
CDR3 protein: CASSQLQGPPYEQYF; CDR3 DNA: TGTGCCAGCAGCCAGCTTCAGGGTCCACCCTACGAGCAGTACTTC; V gene: TRBV14; J gene: TRBJ2-7; D gene: .; clone size: .
CDR3 protein: CASSLGGYSYEQYF; CDR3 DNA: TGCGCCAGCAGCTTGGGGGGCTACTCCTACGAGCAGTACTTC; V gene: TRBV5-1; J gene: TRBJ2-7; D gene: .; clone size: .